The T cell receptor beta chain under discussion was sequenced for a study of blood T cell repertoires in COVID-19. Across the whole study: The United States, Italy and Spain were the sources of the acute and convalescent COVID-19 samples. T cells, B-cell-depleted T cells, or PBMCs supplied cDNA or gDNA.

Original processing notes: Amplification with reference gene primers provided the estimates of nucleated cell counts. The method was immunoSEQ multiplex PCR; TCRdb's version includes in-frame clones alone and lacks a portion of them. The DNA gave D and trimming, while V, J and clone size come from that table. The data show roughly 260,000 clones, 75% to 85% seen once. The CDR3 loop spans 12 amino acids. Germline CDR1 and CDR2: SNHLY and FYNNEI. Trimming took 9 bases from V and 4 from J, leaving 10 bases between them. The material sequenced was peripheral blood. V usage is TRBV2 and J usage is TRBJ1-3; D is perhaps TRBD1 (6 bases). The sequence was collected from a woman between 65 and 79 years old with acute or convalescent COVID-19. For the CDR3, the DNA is TGTGCCAGTACAGGGCTGGGAAACACCATATATTTT. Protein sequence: CASTGLGNTIYF.